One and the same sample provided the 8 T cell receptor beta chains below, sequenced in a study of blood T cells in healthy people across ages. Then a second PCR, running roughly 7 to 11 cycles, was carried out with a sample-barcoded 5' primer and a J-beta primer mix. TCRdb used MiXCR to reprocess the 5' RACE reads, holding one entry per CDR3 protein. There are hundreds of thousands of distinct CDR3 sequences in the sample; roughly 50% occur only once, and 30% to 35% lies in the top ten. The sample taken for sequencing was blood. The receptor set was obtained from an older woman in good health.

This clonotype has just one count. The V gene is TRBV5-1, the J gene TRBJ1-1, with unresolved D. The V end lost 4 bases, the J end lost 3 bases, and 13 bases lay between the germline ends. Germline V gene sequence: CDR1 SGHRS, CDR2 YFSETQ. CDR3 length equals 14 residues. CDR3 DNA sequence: TGCGCCAGCAGCGCCCGGGCCGTGGACACTGAAGCTTTCTTT. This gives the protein CASSARAVDTEAFF. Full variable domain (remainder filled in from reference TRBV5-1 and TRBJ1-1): KAGVTQTPRYLIKTRGQQVTLSCSPISGHRSVSWYQQTPGQGLQFLFEYFSETQRNKGNFPGRFSGRQFSNSRSEMNVSTLELGDSALYLCASSARAVDTEAFFGQGTRLTVV.

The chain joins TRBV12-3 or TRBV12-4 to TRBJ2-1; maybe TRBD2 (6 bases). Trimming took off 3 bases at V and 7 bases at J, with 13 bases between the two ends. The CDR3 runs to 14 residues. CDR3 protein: CASSFRRLGNEQFF. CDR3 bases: TGTGCCAGCAGTTTTCGTCGACTAGGAAATGAGCAGTTCTTC.

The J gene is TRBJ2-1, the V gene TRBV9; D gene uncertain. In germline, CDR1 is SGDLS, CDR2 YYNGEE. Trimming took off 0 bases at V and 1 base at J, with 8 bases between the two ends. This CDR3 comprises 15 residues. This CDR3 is CASSVVGMSYNEQFF. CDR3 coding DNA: TGTGCCAGCAGCGTAGTTGGGATGTCCTACAATGAGCAGTTCTTC.

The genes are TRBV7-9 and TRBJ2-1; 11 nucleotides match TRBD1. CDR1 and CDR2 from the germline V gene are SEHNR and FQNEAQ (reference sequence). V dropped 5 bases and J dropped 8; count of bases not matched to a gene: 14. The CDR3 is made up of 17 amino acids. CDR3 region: CASSPLPGQGAIDEQFF. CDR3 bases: TGTGCCAGCAGCCCACTCCCCGGACAGGGGGCTATCGATGAGCAGTTCTTC.

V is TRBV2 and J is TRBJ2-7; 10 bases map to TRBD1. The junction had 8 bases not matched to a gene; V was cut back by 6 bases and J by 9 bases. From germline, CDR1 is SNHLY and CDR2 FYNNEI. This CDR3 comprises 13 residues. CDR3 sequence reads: CASSGGQGPLQYF. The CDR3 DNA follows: TGTGCCAGCAGCGGGGGACAGGGGCCCTTGCAGTACTTC.

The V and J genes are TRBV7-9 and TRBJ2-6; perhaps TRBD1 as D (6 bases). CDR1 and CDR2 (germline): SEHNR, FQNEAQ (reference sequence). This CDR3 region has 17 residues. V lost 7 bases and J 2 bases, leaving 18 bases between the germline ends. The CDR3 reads CASTQARGSAGANVLTF. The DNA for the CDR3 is TGTGCCAGCACCCAAGCCAGGGGTAGTGCTGGGGCCAACGTCCTGACTTTC.

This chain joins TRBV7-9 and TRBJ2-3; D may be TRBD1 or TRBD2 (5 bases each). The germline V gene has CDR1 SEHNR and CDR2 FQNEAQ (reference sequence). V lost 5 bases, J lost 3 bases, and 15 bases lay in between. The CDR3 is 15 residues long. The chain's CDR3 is CASSGTGKGTDTQYF. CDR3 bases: TGTGCCAGCAGCGGCACGGGAAAGGGGACAGATACGCAGTATTTT.

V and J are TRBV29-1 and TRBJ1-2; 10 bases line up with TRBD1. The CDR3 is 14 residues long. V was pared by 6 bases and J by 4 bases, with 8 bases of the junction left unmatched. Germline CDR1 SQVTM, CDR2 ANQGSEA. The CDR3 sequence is CSVMGTGDGYGYTF. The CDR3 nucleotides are TGCAGCGTCATGGGGACAGGGGACGGCTATGGCTACACCTTC.